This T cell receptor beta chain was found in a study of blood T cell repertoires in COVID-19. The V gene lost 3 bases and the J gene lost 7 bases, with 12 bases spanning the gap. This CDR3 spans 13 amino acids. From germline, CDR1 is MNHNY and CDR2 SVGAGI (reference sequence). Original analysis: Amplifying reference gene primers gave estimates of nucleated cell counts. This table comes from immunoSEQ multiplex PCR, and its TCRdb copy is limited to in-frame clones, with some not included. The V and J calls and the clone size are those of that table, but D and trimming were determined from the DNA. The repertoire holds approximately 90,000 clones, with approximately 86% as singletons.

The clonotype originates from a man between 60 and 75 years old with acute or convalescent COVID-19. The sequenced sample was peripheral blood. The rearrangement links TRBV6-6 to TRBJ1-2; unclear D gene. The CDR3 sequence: CASSYYPGGGYTF. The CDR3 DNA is TGTGCCAGCAGTTATTACCCAGGAGGTGGCTACACCTTC.